Detailed here is one T cell receptor beta chain. As yet, its antigen is unknown. V dropped 5 bases and J dropped 2 bases, with 22 bases sitting between them. The CDR3 is made up of 18 amino acids. Germline V lookup: CDR1 LNHNV, CDR2 YYDKDF (reference sequence). The sample comes from a study of blood T cells in healthy people across ages. Findings and caveats of the study: Roughly linearly, TCR beta diversity per million T cells fell as age increased.

Using a J-beta primer mix together with a sample-barcoded 5' primer, a second PCR was run for about 6 to 12 cycles. Each of the cDNA molecules was tagged by a template-switch adaptor with 12 random nucleotides. In TCRdb, the 5' RACE reads were re-called with MiXCR into one record per CDR3 protein. This sample has about 600,000 distinct CDR3 sequences, with more than 45% found just once. The receptor was derived from a man older than 75 in good health. Source material: blood. The chain recombines TRBV15 with TRBJ2-1, with unresolved D. As DNA, the CDR3 is TGTGCCACCAGCGACCCGGCCGCCGGCCGAACCCCCTACAATGAGCAGTTCTTC. It codes for CATSDPAAGRTPYNEQFF. Variable domain in full (rest from reference TRBV15 and TRBJ2-1): DAMVIQNPRYQVTQFGKPVTLSCSQTLNHNVMYWYQQKSSQAPKLLFHYYDKDFNNEADTPDNFQSRRPNTSFCFLDIRSPGLGDTAMYLCATSDPAAGRTPYNEQFFGPGTRLTVL.